The present T cell receptor (beta chain) was sequenced within a study of CD8 T cells in ankylosing spondylitis. In TCRdb, the 5' RACE reads were re-called with MiXCR into one record per CDR3 protein. The sample shows under 200,000 distinct CDR3 sequences, approximately 10% of them seen only once. This clonotype occurred many times. The antigen remains unidentified. Study-level points and caveats: A number of the motif variants had already been described in reactive arthritis synovial fluid and blood.

V shed 5 bases, J shed 9 bases, and the junction held 13 bases outside the gene matches. Germline V gene data show CDR1 as SGHVS and CDR2 as FQNEAQ. The CDR3 consists of 16 residues. J is TRBJ2-1 and V is TRBV7-8; 10 nucleotides align to TRBD2. Sequences were obtained from blood, either unsorted or a sorted T cell fraction (not recorded which). This receptor was taken from a male donor with ankylosing spondylitis or in good health (not recorded which). DNA of the CDR3: TGTGCCAGCAGCCAGGGCGAGCGGGGGGGAATAAGTGAGCAGTTCTTC. Translating it yields CASSQGERGGISEQFF.